This T cell receptor (beta chain) was identified in a study of response to subunit inactivated influenza vaccine. Via MiXCR, TCRdb re-called the RT-PCR reads, giving one row per CDR3 protein. Of a few hundred thousand distinct CDR3 sequences listed, 11% are singletons. Trimming removed 0 bases from V and 4 bases from J, with 4 bases in between. The length of the CDR3 is 13 residues. Germline-derived CDR1 and CDR2 are SGHDT and YYEEEE. This clonotype showed up many times. This sample also belongs to another study, concerning T cells expressing NK-cell markers. From that study: In generating TCR beta cDNA, 5'RACE template switching with UMIs was used. The study drew TCR beta repertoires from sorted CD3+CD56+NKG2C+, CD3+CD56+NKG2C- and CD3+CD56-NKG2C+ T cells. In several experiments, sorting was confined to alpha-beta TCR T cells through use of an anti-gamma-delta TCR antibody.

V and J are TRBV5-6 and TRBJ1-4, with no clear D. The sample in question was PBMCs from blood, obtained on the day of vaccination. The TCR was taken from a man aged 50 or older who received an inactivated influenza vaccine. The DNA of the CDR3 is TGTGCCAGCAGCTTGGGCTTTAATGAAAAACTGTTTTTT. It yields the protein CASSLGFNEKLFF.